The 27 T cell receptor beta chains in this list originate from one sample, sequenced in a study of cytomegalovirus exposure and HLA in healthy donors. PCR used 60 Vbeta primers and 13 Jbeta primers. Sequencing used immunoSEQ multiplex PCR; TCRdb keeps in-frame clones, though not all of them. Here the sample spans about 120,000 clones, 74% being singletons. The sample taken for sequencing was PBMCs. These receptors all stem from a human donor in good health.

The chain has TRBV7-8 and TRBJ2-7; TRBD2 matches 8 bases. CDR3 length: 15 residues. CDR1 is SGHVS and CDR2 is FQNEAQ in the germline V gene. V was clipped by 2 bases and J by 9 bases; unmatched bases: 12. CDR3: CASSLRIQRERRQYF. For the CDR3, the DNA is TGTGCCAGCAGCTTAAGGATCCAGCGGGAGAGGCGGCAGTACTTC.

The chain links TRBV2 to TRBJ2-2, with D tentatively TRBD2 (6 bases). Trimming stripped 6 bases from V and 0 bases from J, with 11 bases between. This CDR3 spans 15 amino acids. Germline V gives CDR1 SNHLY, CDR2 FYNNEI. CDR3 sequence reads: CASSVAGPNTGELFF. The DNA for the CDR3 is TGTGCCAGCAGCGTCGCGGGACCGAACACCGGGGAGCTGTTTTTT.

The gene calls are TRBV7-6 and TRBJ2-1, with 7 bases matching TRBD1. CDR3 length: 13 residues. V dropped 4 bases and J dropped 9; count of bases not matched to a gene: 6. The germline V gene has CDR1 SGHVS and CDR2 FNYEAQ. CDR3 in amino acids: CASSSRQGFEQFF. The CDR3, as DNA: TGTGCCAGCAGCTCACGACAGGGTTTTGAGCAGTTCTTC.

The chain combines TRBV28 with TRBJ2-1; 8 bases are shared with TRBD1. CDR1 MDHEN and CDR2 SYDVKM come from the germline V gene. CDR3 length: 16 amino acids. The V and J ends lost 6 bases and 5 bases, in that order; junction bases with no gene match: 12. CDR3 nucleotide sequence: TGTGCCAGCAGCCAGAGGCCAGGGGGCCCGAACAATGAGCAGTTCTTC. Protein product: CASSQRPGGPNNEQFF.

The chain couples TRBV7-2 to TRBJ2-7; D might be TRBD1 (6 bases). The V gene lost 1 base and the J gene lost 9 bases, with 7 bases spanning the gap. This CDR3 region has 11 residues. Germline values: CDR1 SGHTA, CDR2 FQGNSA. CDR3 loop: CASSLGGGQYF. For the CDR3, the DNA is TGTGCCAGCAGCTTAGGAGGGGGGCAGTACTTC.

The genes are TRBV27 and TRBJ2-7, with 7 bases identical to TRBD1. The V and J ends lost 7 bases and 7 bases, in that order; junction bases with no gene match: 10. CDR1 is MNHEY and CDR2 is SMNVEV in the germline V gene (reference sequence). The CDR3 is 13 residues long. This CDR3 is CASKRAGGGEQYF. Here the CDR3 DNA reads TGTGCCAGCAAGAGGGCAGGGGGTGGGGAGCAGTACTTC.

The chain combines TRBV28 with TRBJ1-4, with a possible D match to TRBD1 (6 bases). V was shortened by 6 bases and J by 0 bases, with 14 bases between the two germline ends. Germline V CDR1 and CDR2: MDHEN, SYDVKM. This CDR3 has 16 residues. CDR3 amino acids: CASSATGSATNEKLFF. The CDR3 DNA reads as TGTGCCAGCAGCGCAACAGGGTCTGCAACTAATGAAAAACTGTTTTTT.

This clone occurred a few times. This sequence joins TRBV7-9 and TRBJ1-2; the match to TRBD1 covers 9 bases. The junction had 5 bases not matched to a gene; V was cut back by 2 bases and J by 4 bases. CDR3 size: 15 residues. Germline V gene lookup returns CDR1 SEHNR and CDR2 FQNEAQ (reference sequence). The CDR3 DNA follows: TGTGCCAGCAGCTTAAGAGACAGGGGGATCTATGGCTACACCTTC. Translated, it gives CASSLRDRGIYGYTF.

This clone was seen once. The V and J genes are TRBV6-6 and TRBJ1-1, with 8 positions matching TRBD1. The CDR3 is made up of 14 amino acids. The germline CDR1 and CDR2 sequences are MNHNY and SVGAGI (reference sequence). Trimming took 6 bases from V and 1 from J; bases not matched to a gene: 4. For the CDR3, the DNA is TGTGCCAGCAGACACGGACAGGGGAACACTGAAGCTTTCTTT. Amino acid sequence: CASRHGQGNTEAFF.

This clone appeared a single time. The J gene is TRBJ1-1, the V gene TRBV2; the D is unclear. The CDR3 is 12 residues long. Trimming cost V 11 bases and J 4 bases, with 14 bases left between them. Germline CDR1 reads SNHLY; CDR2 reads FYNNEI. The CDR3 nucleotides are TGTGCCGCCGCTCGGGATGCCACTGAAGCTTTCTTT. Translating gives CAAARDATEAFF. The variable domain in full, with the rest retrieved from reference TRBV2 and TRBJ1-1, is EPEVTQTPSHQVTQMGQEVILRCVPISNHLYFYWYRQILGQKVEFLVSFYNNEISEKSEIFDDQFSVERPDGSNFTLKIRSTKLEDSAMYFCAAARDATEAFFGQGTRLTVV.

This clone was seen more than once but under ten times. The genes are TRBV28 and TRBJ1-5; D possibly corresponds to TRBD1 (6 bases). The CDR3 length is 15 residues. The V end was cut by 7 bases, the J end by 2 bases, with 15 bases between. Germline V gives CDR1 MDHEN, CDR2 SYDVKM. In nucleotides, the CDR3 is TGTGCCAGCACTCCCCGGGGGGCGGGCAATCAGCCCCAGCATTTT. It translates to CASTPRGAGNQPQHF.

The V call is TRBV4-2, the J call TRBJ2-3, with TRBD2 identical over 12 bases. From germline, CDR1 is LGHNA and CDR2 YNFKEQ. J lost 4 bases, V lost 0 bases, and 2 bases had no gene match. The CDR3 is made up of 16 amino acids. The DNA for the CDR3 is TGTGCCAGCAGCCAAGAGACTAGCGGGGGTTCAGATACGCAGTATTTT. Amino acids: CASSQETSGGSDTQYF.

The gene calls are TRBV19 and TRBJ1-1; 9 bases are a match to TRBD1. The J segment lost 5 bases and the V segment lost 4 bases, leaving 5 bases of the junction unmatched. This CDR3 spans 14 amino acids. CDR1 and CDR2 (germline): LNHDA, SQIVND (reference sequence). The CDR3 spells CASSKQGARTEAFF. CDR3 in DNA: TGTGCCAGTAGTAAACAGGGGGCGAGGACTGAAGCTTTCTTT. Filled out from reference TRBV19 and TRBJ1-1, the complete variable domain reads DGGITQSPKYLFRKEGQNVTLSCEQNLNHDAMYWYRQDPGQGLRLIYYSQIVNDFQKGDIAEGYSVSREKKESFPLTVTSAQKNPTAFYLCASSKQGARTEAFFGQGTRLTVV.

The chain combines TRBV11-1 with TRBJ1-1; D is ambiguous. The CDR3 sequence is 11 residues long. The germline gives CDR1 SGHAT, CDR2 FQDESV (reference sequence). The V end lost 3 bases, the J end lost 5 bases, and 4 bases lay between the germline ends. For the CDR3, the DNA is TGTGCCAGCAGCTTTAGTACTGAAGCTTTCTTT. It is translated as CASSFSTEAFF.

The chain has TRBV7-8 and TRBJ2-1; a possible D gene is TRBD1 (5 bases). Germline V lookup: CDR1 SGHVS, CDR2 FQNEAQ. The CDR3 sequence is 16 residues long. V lost 3 bases, J lost 0 bases, and 12 bases lay in between. The CDR3 region has the DNA TGTGCCAGCAGCTTCCGACAGTTAAGCTCCTACAATGAGCAGTTCTTC. Its protein product is CASSFRQLSSYNEQFF.

The V call is TRBV5-1, the J call TRBJ1-4; perhaps TRBD1 as D (6 bases). The V gene's germline CDR1 is SGHRS and CDR2 YFSETQ. The CDR3 runs to 14 residues. Trimming removed 3 bases at V and 0 bases at J, with 6 bases between. The CDR3 loop is CASSWTATNEKLFF. The CDR3 bases are TGCGCCAGCAGCTGGACAGCAACTAATGAAAAACTGTTTTTT.

CDR3 protein: CAWSGGIRRNTEAFF. The CDR3, as DNA: TGTGCCTGGAGTGGAGGGATTCGTCGGAACACTGAAGCTTTCTTT. The chain combines TRBV30 with TRBJ1-1; D is uncertain. Trimming removed 1 base at V and 1 base at J, with 13 bases between. CDR1 GTSNPN and CDR2 SVGIG come from the germline V gene (reference sequence). The CDR3 spans 15 residues.

The chain uses TRBV5-6 and TRBJ2-7; D is uncertain. The CDR3 spans 13 residues. CDR1 and CDR2 from the germline V gene are SGHDT and YYEEEE. The germline V and J ends were trimmed by 4 bases and 5 bases, with 13 bases remaining between them. The CDR3 sequence: CASSHRPPHEQYF. DNA for the CDR3: TGTGCCAGCAGCCACAGACCCCCCCACGAGCAGTACTTC.

The sample holds one count of this clone. The V and J genes are TRBV2 and TRBJ2-5; 11 positions agree with TRBD1. The CDR3 runs to 15 residues. V was pared by 1 base and J by 4 bases, with 2 bases of the junction left unmatched. Germline V gives CDR1 SNHLY, CDR2 FYNNEI. CDR3 in DNA: TGTGCCAGCAGTGAAGAAGGGACAGGGGGAGAGACCCAGTACTTC. This sequence encodes CASSEEGTGGETQYF.

The chain combines TRBV4-1 with TRBJ2-7, with TRBD1 matching 7 bases. V lost 1 base to trimming and J lost 1 base; unmatched junction nucleotides: 4. Germline lookup yields CDR1 MGHRA and CDR2 YSYEKL. The CDR3 length is 15 residues. The CDR3 DNA sequence: TGCGCCAGCAGCCAAGGATCGACAGGGTCCTACGAGCAGTACTTC. It is translated as CASSQGSTGSYEQYF.

This clone was counted only a few times. V gene TRBV11-1 combines with J gene TRBJ2-7; 11 bases fit TRBD1. Unmatched junction bases numbered 14, after V lost 1 base and J lost 3 bases. This CDR3 has 19 residues. The germline V gene encodes CDR1 SGHAT and CDR2 FQDESV (reference sequence). For the CDR3, the DNA is TGTGCCAGCAGCTTAGGCCGGTCTGGACAGGGGGCGACTCTCTACGAGCAGTACTTC. Protein product: CASSLGRSGQGATLYEQYF.

Of note for this clone: The sample has other DNA sequences that encode this CDR3 too. The chain couples TRBV9 to TRBJ2-5, with TRBD2 identical over 12 bases. The CDR3 covers 15 residues. V was pared by 4 bases and J by 5 bases, with 6 bases of the junction left unmatched. Germline V gene sequence: CDR1 SGDLS, CDR2 YYNGEE. CDR3 amino acids: CASSPLAGGPETQYF. CDR3 DNA sequence: TGTGCCAGCAGCCCGCTAGCGGGGGGGCCCGAGACCCAGTACTTC. The full variable domain, in which reference TRBV9 and TRBJ2-5 provide the parts outside the CDR3, is DSGVTQTPKHLITATGQRVTLRCSPRSGDLSVYWYQQSLDQGLQFLIQYYNGEERAKGNILERFSAQQFPDLHSELNLSSLELGDSALYFCASSPLAGGPETQYFGPGTRLLVL.

To note about this clone: The sample holds other DNA sequences that translate to the same CDR3. The chain's CDR3 is CASSPLNQPQHF. The CDR3 coding sequence is TGTGCCAGCAGTCCGCTAAATCAGCCCCAGCATTTT. The J gene is TRBJ1-5, the V gene TRBV28; no clear D gene. The CDR3 has 12 residues. The germline V and J ends were trimmed by 5 bases and 4 bases, with 6 bases remaining between them. The germline V gene has CDR1 MDHEN and CDR2 SYDVKM.

In this sample, this clone turned up a few times. This chain links TRBV19 with TRBJ1-2; D may be TRBD1 (5 bases). V was clipped by 4 bases and J by 0 bases, with 9 bases between them. Germline CDR1 and CDR2: LNHDA and SQIVND (reference sequence). The CDR3 is 14 amino acids. This CDR3 reads CASSTQGTNYGYTF. DNA of the CDR3: TGTGCCAGTAGTACGCAGGGAACTAACTATGGCTACACCTTC.

In its sample, this clone was seen once. Here the CDR3 reads CASSLFGGNSNQPQHF. The CDR3 region has the DNA TGTGCCAGCAGTTTATTTGGGGGGAATAGCAATCAGCCCCAGCATTTT. V is TRBV27 and J is TRBJ1-5; D is possibly TRBD1 (5 bases). This CDR3 is built from 16 residues. Trimming removed 1 base at V and 0 bases at J, with 10 bases between. Germline V gene sequence: CDR1 MNHEY, CDR2 SMNVEV (reference sequence).

This clone has only one observation. CDR3: CASSEVPGTNTGELFF. The CDR3 DNA reads TGTGCCAGCAGTGAAGTTCCAGGGACGAACACCGGGGAGCTGTTTTTT. This chain connects TRBV6-1 to TRBJ2-2; D perhaps matches TRBD1 (5 bases). The germline V gene encodes CDR1 MNHNS and CDR2 SASEGT. This CDR3 has 16 residues. V gave up 1 base and J gave up 0 bases, with 9 bases separating them.

The chain uses TRBV28 and TRBJ2-7, with 7 bases fitting TRBD2. The V gene end was trimmed by 7 bases and the J gene end by 6 bases; junction bases not matched to a gene: 9. The length of the CDR3 is 13 residues. The V gene's germline CDR1 is MDHEN and CDR2 SYDVKM. This chain's CDR3 is CASTSNPGGEQYF. In nucleotides, the CDR3 is TGTGCCAGCACCTCAAACCCGGGGGGCGAGCAGTACTTC.